These 10 T cell receptor beta chains were sequenced from one sample in a study of shared clonotypes between healthy human individuals. Positively selected for CCR7, the CD45RO-negative cells used as naive CD8 cells excluded terminally differentiated effector memory CD45RA+ cells. Sequencing used immunoSEQ multiplex PCR; TCRdb keeps in-frame clones, though not all of them. The sample lists approximately 840,000 clones, 96% seen once, with less than 0.25% in the top ten. Material: naive CD8+ T cells sorted from blood. The receptors were gathered from a man aged 25 to 45 in good health.

This chain uses TRBV28 with TRBJ2-1; 8 bases line up with TRBD1. CDR1 MDHEN and CDR2 SYDVKM come from the germline V gene. Trimming at V came to 2 bases and at J to 4 bases, leaving 4 bases not matched to a gene. This CDR3 region has 15 residues. Written as DNA, the CDR3 is TGTGCCAGCAGTTTAACCCAGGGGGCGTACAATGAGCAGTTCTTC. Translation gives CASSLTQGAYNEQFF.

The chain joins TRBV6-5 to TRBJ1-3, with D hard to call. Trimming left V 6 bases short and J 4 bases short, with 13 bases between. Germline lookup yields CDR1 MNHEY and CDR2 SVGAGI. The CDR3 loop spans 14 amino acids. CDR3 in amino acids: CASRAGAWGNTIYF. Written as DNA, the CDR3 is TGTGCCAGCAGGGCAGGCGCATGGGGAAACACCATATATTTT.

This clone was seen once. This sequence joins TRBV7-9 and TRBJ2-1; the D gene is possibly TRBD2 (5 bases). Germline CDR1 reads SEHNR; CDR2 reads FQNEAQ (reference sequence). This CDR3 contains 16 residues. V lost 5 bases to trimming and J lost 0 bases, with 14 bases between them. CDR3 residues: CASSPRSGPSYNEQFF. Here the CDR3 DNA reads TGTGCCAGCAGCCCTCGCAGCGGACCCTCCTACAATGAGCAGTTCTTC.

The chain joins TRBV27 to TRBJ2-7, with D perhaps matching TRBD2 (6 bases). Germline V gene data show CDR1 as MNHEY and CDR2 as SMNVEV (reference sequence). Deletions cut 5 bases from V and 7 bases from J, with 15 bases between. This CDR3 has 13 residues. In DNA form, the CDR3 reads TGTGCCAGCAGTAAACCCAAGGGGAGGGAGCAGTACTTC. Translation: CASSKPKGREQYF.

V usage is TRBV27 and J usage is TRBJ1-4; maybe TRBD1 (5 bases). Germline CDR1 and CDR2: MNHEY and SMNVEV (reference sequence). V shed 6 bases and J shed 3 bases, with 14 bases lying between them. The CDR3 is made up of 15 amino acids. In DNA form, the CDR3 reads TGTGCCAGCAGCTTCCGGCAGGGCTCTAATGAAAAACTGTTTTTT. Translated: CASSFRQGSNEKLFF.

This clone was seen only once. The V gene is TRBV6-1, the J gene TRBJ2-7; no definite D call. CDR3 length equals 12 residues. Between the trimmed V and J ends, which lost 3 bases and 3 bases, there was a span of 6 bases. Germline CDR1 reads MNHNS; CDR2 reads SASEGT. This CDR3 reads CASSDVDYEQYF. The CDR3 DNA sequence: TGTGCCAGCAGTGATGTTGACTACGAGCAGTACTTC.

This clone appeared once. V gene TRBV5-5 combines with J gene TRBJ2-7; no firm D call. This CDR3 region has 15 residues. Trimming pared 0 bases from V and 0 bases from J, leaving 10 bases between. CDR1 and CDR2 (germline): SGHKS, YYEKEE (reference sequence). CDR3 protein: CASSLAYRGSYEQYF. As DNA, the CDR3 is TGTGCCAGCAGCTTGGCCTACAGAGGCTCCTACGAGCAGTACTTC.

This clone was seen a few times. The chain couples TRBV7-3 to TRBJ2-7; D possibly corresponds to TRBD2 (5 bases). Between the trimmed V and J ends, which lost 2 bases and 6 bases, there was a span of 11 bases. CDR1 SGHTA and CDR2 FQGTGA come from the germline V gene. The CDR3 consists of 13 residues. DNA of the CDR3: TGTGCCAGCAGCTTAGCAGCAGGAGGCGAGCAGTACTTC. Translating gives CASSLAAGGEQYF.

For the CDR3, the DNA is TGTGCCTGGAGTTTAGCTTTAAGGGAACAACAGCCCCAGCATTTT. Translating it yields CAWSLALREQQPQHF. V and J are TRBV30 and TRBJ1-5; no reliable D call. V lost 2 bases, J lost 7 bases, and 18 bases lay in between. CDR3 length: 15 residues. The germline CDR1 and CDR2 sequences are GTSNPN and SVGIG (reference sequence).

This chain uses TRBV29-1 with TRBJ1-2; no firm D call. The germline gives CDR1 SQVTM, CDR2 ANQGSEA. The V and J ends lost 6 bases and 4 bases respectively, with 12 bases between them. The CDR3 loop spans 12 amino acids. The CDR3 loop reads CSVASGGYGYTF. CDR3 nucleotide sequence: TGCAGCGTGGCCAGCGGAGGCTATGGCTACACCTTC. Supplemented by reference TRBV29-1 and TRBJ1-2, the full variable domain reads SAVISQKPSRDICQRGTSLTIQCQVDSQVTMMFWYRQQPGQSLTLIATANQGSEATYESGFVIDKFPISRPNLTFSTLTVSNMSPEDSSIYLCSVASGGYGYTFGSGTRLTVV.